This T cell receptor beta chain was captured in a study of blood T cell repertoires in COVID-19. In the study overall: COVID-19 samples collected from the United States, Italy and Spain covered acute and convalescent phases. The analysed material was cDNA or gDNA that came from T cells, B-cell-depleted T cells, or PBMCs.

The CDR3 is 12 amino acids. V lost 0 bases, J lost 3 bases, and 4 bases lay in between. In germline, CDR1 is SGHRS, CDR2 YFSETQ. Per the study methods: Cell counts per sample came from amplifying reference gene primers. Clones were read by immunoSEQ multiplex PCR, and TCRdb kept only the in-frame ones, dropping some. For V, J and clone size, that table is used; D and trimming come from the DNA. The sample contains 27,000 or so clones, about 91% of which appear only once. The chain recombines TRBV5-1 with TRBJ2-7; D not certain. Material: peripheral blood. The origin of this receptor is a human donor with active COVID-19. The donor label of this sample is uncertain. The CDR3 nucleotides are TGCGCCAGCAGCTTGGACTTCTACGAGCAGTACTTC. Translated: CASSLDFYEQYF.